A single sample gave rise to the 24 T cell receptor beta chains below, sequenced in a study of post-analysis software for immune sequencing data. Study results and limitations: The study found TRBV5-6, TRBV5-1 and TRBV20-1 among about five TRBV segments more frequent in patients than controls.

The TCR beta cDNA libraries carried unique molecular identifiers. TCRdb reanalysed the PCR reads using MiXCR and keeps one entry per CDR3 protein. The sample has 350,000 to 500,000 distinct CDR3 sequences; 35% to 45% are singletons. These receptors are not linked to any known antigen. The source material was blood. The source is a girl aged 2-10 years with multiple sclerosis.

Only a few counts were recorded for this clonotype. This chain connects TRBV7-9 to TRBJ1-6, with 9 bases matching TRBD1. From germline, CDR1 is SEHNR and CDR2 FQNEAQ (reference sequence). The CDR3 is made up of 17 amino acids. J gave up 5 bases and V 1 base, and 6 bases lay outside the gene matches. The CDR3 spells CASSLGVRDRDNSPLHF. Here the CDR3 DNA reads TGTGCCAGCAGCTTAGGTGTAAGGGACAGGGATAATTCACCCCTCCACTTT.

The CDR3 is CASSPRREGTYNEQFF. The CDR3 DNA sequence: TGCGCCAGCAGCCCCCGGCGGGAAGGGACCTACAATGAGCAGTTCTTC. This chain links TRBV4-3 with TRBJ2-1; D possibly corresponds to TRBD2 (6 bases). The CDR3 consists of 16 residues. The germline V gene has CDR1 LGHNA and CDR2 YSLEER. V lost 4 bases and J 2 bases, leaving 15 bases between the germline ends.

The CDR3 is CSARPLAVLSSYNEQFF. Here the CDR3 DNA reads TGCAGTGCTAGGCCACTAGCGGTCCTTAGCTCCTACAATGAGCAGTTCTTC. The V call is TRBV20-1, the J call TRBJ2-1, with TRBD2 identical over 8 bases. CDR1 and CDR2 (germline): DFQATT, SNEGSKA (reference sequence). V trimming: 3 bases; J trimming: 0 bases; junction bases outside the gene matches: 10. This CDR3 comprises 17 residues.

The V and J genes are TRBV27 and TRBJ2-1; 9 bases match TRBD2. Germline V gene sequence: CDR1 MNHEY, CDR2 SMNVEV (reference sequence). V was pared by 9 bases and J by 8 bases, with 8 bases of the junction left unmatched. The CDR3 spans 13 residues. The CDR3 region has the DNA TGTGCCAGTAGCGAGCGGGAGGTGGATGAGCAGTTCTTC. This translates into CASSEREVDEQFF.

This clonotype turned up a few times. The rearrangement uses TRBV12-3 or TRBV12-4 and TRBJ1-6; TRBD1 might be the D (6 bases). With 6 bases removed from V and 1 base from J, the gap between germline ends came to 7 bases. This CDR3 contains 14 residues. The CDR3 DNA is TGTGCCAGCAGCGGACAGTCCTATAATTCACCCCTCCACTTT. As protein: CASSGQSYNSPLHF.

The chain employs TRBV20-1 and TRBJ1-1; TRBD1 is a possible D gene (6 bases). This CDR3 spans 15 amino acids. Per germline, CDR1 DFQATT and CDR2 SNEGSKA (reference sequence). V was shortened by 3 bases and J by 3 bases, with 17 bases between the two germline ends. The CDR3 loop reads CSARRWDTGDTEAFF. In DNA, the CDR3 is TGCAGTGCTAGGCGGTGGGACACCGGCGACACTGAAGCTTTCTTT.

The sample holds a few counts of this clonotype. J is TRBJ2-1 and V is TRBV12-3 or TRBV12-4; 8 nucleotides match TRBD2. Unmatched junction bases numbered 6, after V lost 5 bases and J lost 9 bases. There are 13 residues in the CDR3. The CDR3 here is CASSGLAGLEQFF. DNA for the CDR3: TGTGCCAGCAGTGGGCTAGCGGGCCTTGAGCAGTTCTTC.

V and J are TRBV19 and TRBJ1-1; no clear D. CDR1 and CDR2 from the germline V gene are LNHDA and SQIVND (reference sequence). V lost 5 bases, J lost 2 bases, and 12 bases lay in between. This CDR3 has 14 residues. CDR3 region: CASSVDIRNTEAFF. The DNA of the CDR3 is TGTGCCAGTAGTGTCGACATCAGAAACACTGAAGCTTTCTTT.

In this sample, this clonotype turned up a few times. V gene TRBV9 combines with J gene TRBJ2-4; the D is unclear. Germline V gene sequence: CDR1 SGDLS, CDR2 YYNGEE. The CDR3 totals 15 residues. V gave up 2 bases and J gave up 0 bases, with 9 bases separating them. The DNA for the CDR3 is TGTGCCAGCAGCGTCGGTGGGCAAGCCAAAAACATTCAGTACTTC. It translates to CASSVGGQAKNIQYF.

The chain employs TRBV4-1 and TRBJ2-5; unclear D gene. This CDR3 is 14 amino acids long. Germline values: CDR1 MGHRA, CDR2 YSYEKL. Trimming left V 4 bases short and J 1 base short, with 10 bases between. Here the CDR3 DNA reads TGCGCCAGCAGCCGGGCGACGGGCCAAGAGACCCAGTACTTC. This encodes CASSRATGQETQYF.

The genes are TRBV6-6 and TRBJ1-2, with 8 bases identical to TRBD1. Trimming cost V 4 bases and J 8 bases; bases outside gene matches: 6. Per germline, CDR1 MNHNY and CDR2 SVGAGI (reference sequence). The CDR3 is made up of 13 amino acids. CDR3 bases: TGTGCCAGCAGTTCGACGACAGGGGAGGGCTACACCTTC. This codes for CASSSTTGEGYTF.

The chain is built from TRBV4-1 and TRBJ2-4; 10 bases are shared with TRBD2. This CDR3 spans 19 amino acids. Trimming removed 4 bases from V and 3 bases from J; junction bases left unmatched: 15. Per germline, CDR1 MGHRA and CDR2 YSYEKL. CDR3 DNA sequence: TGCGCCAGCAGCCGAAGAACCTTAACTAGCGGGGATAACAAAAACATTCAGTACTTC. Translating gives CASSRRTLTSGDNKNIQYF.

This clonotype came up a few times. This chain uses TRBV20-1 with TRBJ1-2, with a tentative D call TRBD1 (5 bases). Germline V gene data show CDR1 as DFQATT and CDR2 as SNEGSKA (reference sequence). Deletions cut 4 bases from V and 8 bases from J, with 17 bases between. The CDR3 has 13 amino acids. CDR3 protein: CSAIGTVRQGYTF. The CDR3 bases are TGCAGTGCTATTGGGACGGTTCGTCAGGGCTACACCTTC.

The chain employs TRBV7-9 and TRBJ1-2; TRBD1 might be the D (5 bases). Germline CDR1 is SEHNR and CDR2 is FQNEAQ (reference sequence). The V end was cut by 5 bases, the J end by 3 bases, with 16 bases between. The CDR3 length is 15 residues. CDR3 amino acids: CASSPPVGADYGYTF. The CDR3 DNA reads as TGTGCCAGCAGCCCCCCAGTTGGGGCAGACTATGGCTACACCTTC. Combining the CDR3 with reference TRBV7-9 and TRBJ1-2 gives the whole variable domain DTGVSQNPRHKITKRGQNVTFRCDPISEHNRLYWYRQTLGQGPEFLTYFQNEAQLEKSRLLSDRFSAERPKGSFSTLEIQRTEQGDSAMYLCASSPPVGADYGYTFGSGTRLTVV.

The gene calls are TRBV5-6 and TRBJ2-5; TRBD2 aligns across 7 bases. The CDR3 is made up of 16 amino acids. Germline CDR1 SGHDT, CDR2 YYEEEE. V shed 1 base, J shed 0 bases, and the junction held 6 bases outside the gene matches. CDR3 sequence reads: CASSLYQRGHQETQYF. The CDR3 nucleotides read TGTGCCAGCAGCTTGTACCAGCGGGGACACCAAGAGACCCAGTACTTC. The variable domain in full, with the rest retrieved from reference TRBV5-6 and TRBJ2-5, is DAGVTQSPTHLIKTRGQQVTLRCSPKSGHDTVSWYQQALGQGPQFIFQYYEEEERQRGNFPDRFSGHQFPNYSSELNVNALLLGDSALYLCASSLYQRGHQETQYFGPGTRLLVL.

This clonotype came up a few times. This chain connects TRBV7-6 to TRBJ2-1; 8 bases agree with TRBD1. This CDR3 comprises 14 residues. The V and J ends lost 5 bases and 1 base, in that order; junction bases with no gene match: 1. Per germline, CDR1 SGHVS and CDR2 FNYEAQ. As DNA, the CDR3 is TGTGCCAGCAGCGACAGGGGATCCTACAATGAGCAGTTCTTC. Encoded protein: CASSDRGSYNEQFF.

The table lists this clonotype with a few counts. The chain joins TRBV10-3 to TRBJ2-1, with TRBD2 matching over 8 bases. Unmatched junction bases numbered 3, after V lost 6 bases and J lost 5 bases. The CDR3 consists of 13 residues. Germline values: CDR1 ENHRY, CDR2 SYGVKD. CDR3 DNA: TGTGCCATCAGCGGGAGGGTCGACAATGAGCAGTTCTTC. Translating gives CAISGRVDNEQFF.

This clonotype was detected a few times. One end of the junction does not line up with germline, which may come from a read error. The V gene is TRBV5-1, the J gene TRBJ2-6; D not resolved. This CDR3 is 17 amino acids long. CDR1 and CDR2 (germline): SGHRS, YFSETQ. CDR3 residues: CASSLEFISSRANVLTF. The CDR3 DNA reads TGCGCCAGCAGCTTGGAATTCATAAGCTCTAGGGCCAACGTCCTGACTTTC.

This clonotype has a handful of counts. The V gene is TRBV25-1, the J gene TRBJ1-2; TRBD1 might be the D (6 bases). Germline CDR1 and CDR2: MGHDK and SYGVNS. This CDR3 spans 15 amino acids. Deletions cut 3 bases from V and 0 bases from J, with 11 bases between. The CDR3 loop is CASSEPGTTNYGYTF. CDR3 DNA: TGTGCCAGCAGTGAGCCCGGGACAACTAACTATGGCTACACCTTC.

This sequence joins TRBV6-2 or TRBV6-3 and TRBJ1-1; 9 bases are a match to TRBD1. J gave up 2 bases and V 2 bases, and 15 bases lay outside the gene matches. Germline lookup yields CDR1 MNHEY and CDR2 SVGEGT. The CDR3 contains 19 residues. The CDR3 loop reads CASSYHRGRGSHYNTEAFF. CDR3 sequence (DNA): TGTGCCAGCAGTTACCACAGGGGGCGGGGGTCCCACTACAACACTGAAGCTTTCTTT.

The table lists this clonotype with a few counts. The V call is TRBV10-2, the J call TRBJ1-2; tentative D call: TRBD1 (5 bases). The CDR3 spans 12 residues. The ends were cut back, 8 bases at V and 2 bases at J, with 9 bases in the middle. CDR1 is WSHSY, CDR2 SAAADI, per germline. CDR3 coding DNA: TGCGCCAGCGGGGCGGCGAACTATGGCTACACCTTC. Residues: CASGAANYGYTF.

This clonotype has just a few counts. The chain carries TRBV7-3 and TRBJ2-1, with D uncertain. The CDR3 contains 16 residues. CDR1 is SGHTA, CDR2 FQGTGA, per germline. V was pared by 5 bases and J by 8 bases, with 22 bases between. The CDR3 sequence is CASSPGLGLQVDEQFF. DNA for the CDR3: TGTGCCAGCAGCCCCGGGCTAGGTCTCCAAGTAGATGAGCAGTTCTTC.

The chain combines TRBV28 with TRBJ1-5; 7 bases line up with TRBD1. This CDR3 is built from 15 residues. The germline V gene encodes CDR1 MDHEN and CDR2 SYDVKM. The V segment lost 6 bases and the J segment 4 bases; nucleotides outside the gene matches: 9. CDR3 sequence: CASRPQGIENQPQHF. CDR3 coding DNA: TGTGCCAGCAGGCCACAGGGGATTGAGAATCAGCCCCAGCATTTT.

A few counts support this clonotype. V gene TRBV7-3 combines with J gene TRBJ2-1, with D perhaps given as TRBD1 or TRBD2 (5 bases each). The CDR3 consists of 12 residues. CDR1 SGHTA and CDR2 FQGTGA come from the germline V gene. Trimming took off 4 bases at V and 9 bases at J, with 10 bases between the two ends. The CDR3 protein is CASSSSGLEQFF. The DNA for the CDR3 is TGTGCCAGCAGCTCCTCGGGGCTTGAGCAGTTCTTC. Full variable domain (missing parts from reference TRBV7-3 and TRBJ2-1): GAGVSQTPSNKVTEKGKYVELRCDPISGHTALYWYRQSLGQGPEFLIYFQGTGAADDSGLPNDRFFAVRPEGSVSTLKIQRTERGDSAVYLCASSSSGLEQFFGPGTRLTVL.